This T cell receptor (beta chain) was captured by sequencing in a study of early T cells in non-severe SARS-CoV-2 infection (dated by TCRdb to about 2021). Study-level background: Bulk RNA from unsorted whole blood was used for TCR sequencing, so alpha and beta chains could not be paired. Points the paper makes about the study in general: VDJdb matching was skewed toward anti-spike CD8 responses and likely underestimated virus-specific expansions, missing private and CD4 specificities.

Many counts were recorded for this clonotype. The target of this receptor is not known. Base qualities are not recorded, but no much larger clone differs from it by a single base. The protocol used for the library was 5' RACE. Reads for this sample came from a NextSeq 500. In the TCR library protocol, unique molecular identifiers were attached to individual cDNA molecules to correct for PCR bias and sequencing error. Sequencing covered both TCR alpha and beta chains, and within each sample the abundances of alpha and beta sequences were tightly co-correlated. In the authors' own workflow: V gene, J gene and CDR3 annotation of TCR sequences was performed with Decombinator V4. TCRs were defined as expanded if a significant change between any two time points was detected under a Poisson model with p below 0.0001. TCR abundances were normalised to the total number of TCRs sequenced per sample and expressed as counts per million. MAIT TCRs were defined by TRAV1-2 paired with TRAJ12, TRAJ20 or TRAJ33, and iNKT TCRs by TRAV10 paired with TRAJ18. A search of VDJdb, accessed on 1 November 2021, was run for TCRs annotated to CMV, EBV and SARS-CoV-2, with TCRs annotated for multiple antigens excluded. TCRdb took the public reads, trimmed them with fastp at Q25, ran MiXCR for clone calling and kept in-frame beta chains. Every entry covers one CDR3 protein and lists the most common genes and DNA from its rows. TCRdb, rather than the study authors, made the V and J calls. The sample table shows about 77,000 distinct CDR3 sequences, and about 9.6% are seen once. About 4.8% of the sample goes to the ten largest clones.

CDR1 and CDR2, looked up from the germline V gene, are ENHRY and SYGVKD. The CDR3 contains 14 residues, cysteine and phenylalanine counted. The kept DNA is CDR3 alone, 42 bases in frame from the first base. At the junction V is shortened by 8 bases and J by 2 bases, with 14 bases in between. Set within a cohort of healthcare workers in London, UK, this nested case-control study involved weekly PCR testing of nasopharyngeal swabs along with blood sampling. Between 23 and 31 March 2020, the week of the UK lockdown, healthcare workers were enrolled and then followed up weekly for as long as 16 weeks. The sequence derives from an adult who was a healthcare worker with PCR-confirmed SARS-CoV-2 infection or an uninfected control (not recorded which). The sequencing input was whole blood. The rearrangement joined TRBV10-3 to TRBJ2-3, with TRBD2 as a weak D call on 6 bases. The DNA reads as follows: TGTGCCATCGATAGCGGAGGGGTCACAGATACGCAGTATTTT. Translated, it gives CAIDSGGVTDTQYF.